The clone carrying this TCR beta chain was counted only a few times. Antigen specificity is unknown. The germline V gene encodes CDR1 SEHNR and CDR2 FQNEAQ (reference sequence). This CDR3 region has 15 residues. The V segment lost 0 bases and the J segment 3 bases; nucleotides outside the gene matches: 1. The data derive from a study of cytomegalovirus exposure and HLA in healthy donors. For the study at large: Earlier, 100 million to 120 million unique TCR beta sequences were recovered from about 200 million T cells by an analysis.

The study, taken as a whole, reports: An analysis done earlier found most TCR beta V segments productive about 87% or about 30% of the time.

The PCR ran on 60 Vbeta and 13 Jbeta primers. Source study methods: As a later analysis found, there were roughly 80 million unique TCR beta chains, of which roughly 11 million were shared. Clones were sequenced by immunoSEQ multiplex PCR, and TCRdb holds only the in-frame ones, with some missing. V and J calls and clone size are as listed in that table; D and trimming were resolved from the DNA. Of 100,000 or so clones in the sample, around 74% were seen once. What was sequenced was PBMCs. The origin of this receptor is a woman in her thirties or forties in good health and CMV-seronegative. The V gene is TRBV7-9, the J gene TRBJ2-7, with 11 bases that match TRBD2. The CDR3 region is CASSLAGTSGYEQYF. CDR3 nucleotides: TGTGCCAGCAGCTTAGCGGGGACTAGCGGCTACGAGCAGTACTTC. Filled out from reference TRBV7-9 and TRBJ2-7, the complete variable domain reads DTGVSQNPRHKITKRGQNVTFRCDPISEHNRLYWYRQTLGQGPEFLTYFQNEAQLEKSRLLSDRFSAERPKGSFSTLEIQRTEQGDSAMYLCASSLAGTSGYEQYFGPGTRLTVT.